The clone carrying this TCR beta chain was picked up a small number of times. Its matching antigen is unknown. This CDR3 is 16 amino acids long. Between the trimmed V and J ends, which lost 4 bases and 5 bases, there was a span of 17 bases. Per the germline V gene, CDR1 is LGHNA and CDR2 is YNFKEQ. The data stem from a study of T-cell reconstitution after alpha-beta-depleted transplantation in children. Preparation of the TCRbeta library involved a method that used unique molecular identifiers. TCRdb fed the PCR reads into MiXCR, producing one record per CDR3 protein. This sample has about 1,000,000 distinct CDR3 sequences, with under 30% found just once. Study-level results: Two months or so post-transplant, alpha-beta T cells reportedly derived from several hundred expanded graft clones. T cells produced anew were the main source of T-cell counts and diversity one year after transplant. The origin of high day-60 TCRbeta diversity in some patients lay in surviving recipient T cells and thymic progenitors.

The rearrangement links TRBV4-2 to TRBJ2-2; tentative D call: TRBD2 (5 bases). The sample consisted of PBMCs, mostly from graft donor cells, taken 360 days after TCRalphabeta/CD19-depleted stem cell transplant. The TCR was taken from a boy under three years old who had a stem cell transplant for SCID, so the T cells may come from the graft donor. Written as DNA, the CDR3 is TGTGCCAGCAGCCCGTATATAGGCGGAGGTACCGGGGAGCTGTTTTTT. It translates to CASSPYIGGGTGELFF.